The entry below describes one T cell receptor beta chain. CDR3 length: 14 residues. V dropped 4 bases and J dropped 0 bases, with 8 bases sitting between them. The V gene's germline CDR1 is SGHRS and CDR2 YFSETQ. The data stem from a study of T cell changes during pregnancy in multiple sclerosis. Method: immunoSEQ multiplex PCR; TCRdb's copy keeps in-frame clones and lacks some. This sample has about 48,000 clones; about 90% occur once, and the top ten carry around 1.2%. This chain uses TRBV5-1 with TRBJ1-3; no clear D gene. The sequence came from a female donor with multiple sclerosis, enrolled in a pregnancy study. The sample consisted of CD4+ T cells from peripheral blood mononuclear cells, taken in the second trimester of pregnancy. The chain's CDR3 is CASSQQSSGNTIYF. Written as DNA, the CDR3 is TGCGCCAGCAGCCAACAGAGCTCTGGAAACACCATATATTTT.